These 2 T cell receptor beta chains share one sample of origin, sequenced in a study of T cell clones after liver transplantation. Method: immunoSEQ multiplex PCR; TCRdb's copy keeps in-frame clones and lacks some. The repertoire holds around 60,000 clones, with around 75% as singletons. The material sequenced was CD4+ T cells from blood, taken before liver transplant. Receptors originate from a human donor who received a liver transplant.

J is TRBJ2-6 and V is TRBV6-5; 7 bases match TRBD2. The CDR3 covers 15 residues. The ends lost 5 bases at V and 4 bases at J; junction bases unmatched: 5. CDR1 and CDR2 from the germline V gene are MNHEY and SVGAGI. CDR3 DNA: TGTGCCAGCAGTGGACTAGGGGAGGGGGCCAACGTCCTGACTTTC. This codes for CASSGLGEGANVLTF.

The CDR3 is CAWRTGGGEKLFF. Here the CDR3 DNA reads TGTGCCTGGAGGACAGGTGGTGGTGAAAAACTGTTTTTT. The V call is TRBV30, the J call TRBJ1-4; D perhaps matches TRBD1 (6 bases). The ends were cut back, 3 bases at V and 7 bases at J, with 12 bases in the middle. The CDR3 sequence is 13 residues long. Germline CDR1 reads GTSNPN; CDR2 reads SVGIG (reference sequence).